Below, one TCR beta chain is given with its context. What it recognizes is unknown. Here immunoSEQ multiplex PCR was the method, and the copy in TCRdb shows in-frame clones only, minus some. The sample lists 23,000 or so clones, around 75% occurring once. The sample belongs to a study of immune evolution from preneoplasia to lung adenocarcinoma. Findings of the study overall: Later-stage lesions appeared to have more T cells, more diversity, less clonality. From normal lung to invasive adenocarcinoma, top clone frequencies appeared to decrease.

Trimming at V came to 0 bases and at J to 9 bases, leaving 7 bases not matched to a gene. Germline values: CDR1 SGHRS, CDR2 YFSETQ. This CDR3 region has 16 residues. This chain links TRBV5-1 with TRBJ2-1; 12 nucleotides line up with TRBD2. The TCR originated in a person in their sixties or seventies with lung adenocarcinoma. Sequencing was performed on FFPE invasive lung adenocarcinoma tissue. The CDR3 nucleotides read TGCGCCAGCAGCTTGGGGTCTAGCGGGAGGGCCCTTGAGCAGTTCTTC. Protein: CASSLGSSGRALEQFF.